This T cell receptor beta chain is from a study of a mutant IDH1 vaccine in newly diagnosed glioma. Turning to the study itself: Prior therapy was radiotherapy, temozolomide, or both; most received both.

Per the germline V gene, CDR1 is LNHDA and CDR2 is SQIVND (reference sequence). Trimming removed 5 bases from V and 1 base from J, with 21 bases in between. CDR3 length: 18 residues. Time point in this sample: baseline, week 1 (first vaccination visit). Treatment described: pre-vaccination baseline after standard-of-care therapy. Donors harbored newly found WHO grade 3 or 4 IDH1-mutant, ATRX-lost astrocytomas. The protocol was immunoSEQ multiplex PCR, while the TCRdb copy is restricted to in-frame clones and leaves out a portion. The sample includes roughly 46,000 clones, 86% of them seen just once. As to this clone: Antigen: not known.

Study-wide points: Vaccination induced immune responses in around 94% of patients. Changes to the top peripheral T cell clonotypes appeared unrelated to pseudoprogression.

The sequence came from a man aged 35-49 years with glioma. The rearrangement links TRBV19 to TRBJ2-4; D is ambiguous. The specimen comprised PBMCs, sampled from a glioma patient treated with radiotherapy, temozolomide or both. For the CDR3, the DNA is TGTGCCAGTAGTCCGGACGGCAGGTCCCGAGCGGCCAAAAACATTCAGTACTTC. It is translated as CASSPDGRSRAAKNIQYF.